Listed below are T cell receptor beta chains from one sample, sequenced in a study of blood T cell repertoires in COVID-19. Repertoires were generated with immunoSEQ multiplex PCR, while TCRdb's copy carries only in-frame clones and drops some. Among 160,000 or so clones listed, approximately 83% were seen once. The sequenced sample was peripheral blood. These receptors all stem from a man aged 65 to 85 who had recovered from COVID-19. Both conserved end residues are part of each CDR3. D genes are given only for firm matches. Some rows mark clone size as missing; the rest say once, few, many or name a class of expanded clone.

J | length | V | D | size | DNA | CDR3
TRBJ2-7 | 14 | TRBV5-1 | NA | few | TGCGCCAGCAGCAACATCGGCGGGACCTACGAGCAGTACTTC | CASSNIGGTYEQYF
TRBJ2-1 | 16 | TRBV9 | TRBD2 | NA | TGTGCCAGCAGCCACGGGACTAGTAAGGGAAACAATGAGCAGTTCTTC | CASSHGTSKGNNEQFF
TRBJ2-1 | 12 | TRBV10-2 | NA | NA | TGCGCCAGCAGTGAGTTCAACAATGAGCAGTTCTTC | CASSEFNNEQFF
TRBJ2-2 | 14 | TRBV7-9 | NA | NA | TGTGCCAGCAGCCCCGATGGAGTGACCGGGGAGCTGTTTTTT | CASSPDGVTGELFF
TRBJ1-1 | 15 | TRBV6-5 | TRBD1 | NA | TGTGCCAGCAGTTACTTAGGGGGCGCATTCACTGAAGCTTTCTTT | CASSYLGGAFTEAFF
TRBJ2-2 | 16 | TRBV28 | TRBD1 | NA | TGTGCCAGCAGGTCCCTGGGACAGGAGAACACCGGGGAGCTGTTTTTT | CASRSLGQENTGELFF
TRBJ2-2 | 18 | TRBV7-8 | TRBD2 | NA | TGTGCCAGCAGCCGTCGACTAGCGGGAGAACTGGACACCGGGGAGCTGTTTTTT | CASSRRLAGELDTGELFF
TRBJ1-3 | 14 | TRBV5-1 | NA | NA | TGCGCCAGCAGCTTGTGGCAGGGAGGAAACACCATATATTTT | CASSLWQGGNTIYF
TRBJ1-4 | 13 | TRBV12-3/TRBV12-4 | NA | NA | TGTGCCAGCAGTTCTTCAGGGGATGAAAAACTGTTTTTT | CASSSSGDEKLFF
TRBJ2-5 | 13 | TRBV18 | TRBD1 | once | TGTGCCAGCTCACCGGGACAGGGTGAGACCCAGTACTTC | CASSPGQGETQYF
TRBJ1-3 | 16 | TRBV3-1/TRBV3-2 | TRBD1 | NA | TGTGCCAGCAGCCAAATGACAGGGGTCTTGGGTGGCACCATATATTTT | CASSQMTGVLGGTIYF
TRBJ2-7 | 15 | TRBV3-1/TRBV3-2 | TRBD2 | few | TGTGCCAGCAGCCATATCGGACTAGCTTCCTACGAGCAGTACTTC | CASSHIGLASYEQYF
TRBJ1-4 | 12 | TRBV2 | NA | NA | TGTGCCAGCAGCCCACAGAATGAAAAACTGTTTTTT | CASSPQNEKLFF
TRBJ2-1 | 15 | TRBV3-1/TRBV3-2 | TRBD2 | NA | TGTGCCAGCAGTGAGTGGGGACTAGCAGTCAATGAGCAGTTCTTC | CASSEWGLAVNEQFF
TRBJ2-1 | 16 | TRBV7-9 | TRBD2 | NA | TGTGCCAGCACCAGGCTAGCGGGAGGTTCGGGCAATGAGCAGTTCTTC | CASTRLAGGSGNEQFF
TRBJ1-5 | 17 | TRBV2 | NA | NA | TGTGCCAGCAGTGAATCTCGCAGGATCAAGAGCAATCAGCCCCAGCATTTT | CASSESRRIKSNQPQHF
TRBJ1-5 | 14 | TRBV25-1 | NA | NA | TGTGCCAGCAGTTGGACAGATAGCAATCAGCCCCAGCATTTT | CASSWTDSNQPQHF
TRBJ1-5 | 16 | TRBV6-2/TRBV6-3 | TRBD1 | NA | TGTGCCAGCAGTCGAATGACAGGGATGAGCAATCAGCCCCAGCATTTT | CASSRMTGMSNQPQHF
TRBJ2-1 | 17 | TRBV9 | TRBD2 | NA | TGTGCCAGCAGCGAGGGAGGGGTATTAAGCTCCTACAATGAGCAGTTCTTC | CASSEGGVLSSYNEQFF
TRBJ2-7 | 13 | TRBV2 | TRBD1 | NA | TGTGCCAGCAGGGACAGGGGAGTTTACGAGCAGTACTTC | CASRDRGVYEQYF
TRBJ2-3 | 14 | TRBV3-1/TRBV3-2 | TRBD1 | NA | TGTGCCAGCAGCCAGACAGGGAGCACAGATACGCAGTATTTT | CASSQTGSTDTQYF
TRBJ2-7 | 14 | TRBV7-6 | NA | few | TGTGCCAGCAGCTTAGTTGGAGGGTCCTCCGAGCAGTACTTC | CASSLVGGSSEQYF
TRBJ1-3 | 13 | TRBV7-9 | NA | few | TGTGCCGGGGATAAGGGAGCTGGAAACACCATATATTTT | CAGDKGAGNTIYF
TRBJ1-1 | 14 | TRBV9 | NA | NA | TGTGCCAGCAGCGCTACAGGGAAGAACACTGAAGCTTTCTTT | CASSATGKNTEAFF
TRBJ1-2 | 12 | TRBV29-1 | NA | NA | TGCAGCGTTGATTGGCAGGCTAATGGCTACACCTTC | CSVDWQANGYTF
TRBJ2-7 | 15 | TRBV6-5 | NA | NA | TGTGCCAGCAGTTACTCCCCCCGCGGGTCCTACGAGCAGTACTTC | CASSYSPRGSYEQYF
TRBJ2-1 | 14 | TRBV11-1 | TRBD2 | NA | TGTGCCACCCGACGGGGAGGGCCTCGGGGTGAGCAGTTCTTC | CATRRGGPRGEQFF
TRBJ2-2 | 16 | TRBV9 | TRBD2 | NA | TGTGCCAGCAGCGCCCGGGGGGGGGTGAACACCGGGGAGCTGTTTTTT | CASSARGGVNTGELFF
TRBJ2-2 | 18 | TRBV28 | TRBD2 | NA | TGTGCCAGCAGTCCCCAATGGGGTAGCGGGAAGAACACCGGGGAGCTGTTTTTT | CASSPQWGSGKNTGELFF
TRBJ1-1 | 14 | TRBV19 | TRBD1 | NA | TGTGCCAGTAGTATTGTGGACAGGGGAACTGAAGCTTTCTTT | CASSIVDRGTEAFF
TRBJ1-5 | 15 | TRBV15 | NA | NA | TGTGCCACCAGCAGAGGAGGCAGGGTTAATCAGCCCCAGCATTTT | CATSRGGRVNQPQHF
TRBJ1-6 | 15 | TRBV5-8 | NA | NA | TGTGCCAGCAGCTTTCAGGGAGGGGGTGATTCACCCCTCCACTTT | CASSFQGGGDSPLHF
TRBJ2-1 | 17 | TRBV28 | TRBD2 | NA | TGTGCCAGCAGCCCTCAACGGGGAGGGATAACCCACAATGAGCAGTTCTTC | CASSPQRGGITHNEQFF
TRBJ1-3 | 15 | TRBV7-3 | NA | many | TGTGCCAGCAGCTTATATCAGGGTCCTGGAAACACCATATATTTT | CASSLYQGPGNTIYF
TRBJ2-7 | 16 | TRBV18 | TRBD2 | NA | TGTGCCAGCTCACCACGGGCTAGCGGAAGAGTCTACGAGCAGTACTTC | CASSPRASGRVYEQYF
TRBJ2-5 | 19 | TRBV5-6 | TRBD2 | NA | TGTGCCAGCAGCGCGCCGGGACTAGCGCCGAGAAGGGGAAAAGAGACCCAGTACTTC | CASSAPGLAPRRGKETQYF
TRBJ2-2 | 15 | TRBV15 | NA | NA | TGTGCCACCAGCAGAGATGGCACCAACACCGGGGAGCTGTTTTTT | CATSRDGTNTGELFF
TRBJ1-1 | 14 | TRBV5-4 | NA | NA | TGTGCCAGCAGCTTGGCTGGGGGCGACACTGAAGCTTTCTTT | CASSLAGGDTEAFF
TRBJ2-5 | 15 | TRBV11-2 | TRBD1 | NA | TGTGCCAGCGCAGTCGAGACAGGGGTTGCGGAGACCCAGTACTTC | CASAVETGVAETQYF